This T cell receptor (beta chain) was recorded in a study of T-cell memory formation after mild COVID-19. Findings and caveats of the study: A second wave expanding day 15 to 37 was CD4+-biased; contracting clones were balanced. The appearance of some responding clones in pre-infection memory suggested that cross-reactive memory joined.

About this clonotype: The antigen remains unidentified.

It was 5'RACE with constant-segment primers that produced the TCR alpha and TCR beta cDNA libraries, which carried sample barcodes and UMIs. TCRdb ran MiXCR on the 5' RACE reads and lists one entry per CDR3 protein. The sample lists roughly 500,000 distinct CDR3 sequences, roughly 22% occurring once. This receptor was taken from an adult woman who had mild COVID-19 (a few samples of this study predate the infection). Cell type and time point are not known. The sample comprised PBMCs or a T cell subset sorted from them (not recorded which).

In DNA form, the CDR3 reads TGCGCCAGCAGCCAAGATTGGGGGGGCCTTTGGGAGCAGTACTTC. It encodes CASSQDWGGLWEQYF. The chain links TRBV4-1 to TRBJ2-7; D may be TRBD2 (7 bases). Germline lookup yields CDR1 MGHRA and CDR2 YSYEKL. The V and J ends lost 0 bases and 7 bases respectively, with 16 bases between them. The CDR3 covers 15 residues.